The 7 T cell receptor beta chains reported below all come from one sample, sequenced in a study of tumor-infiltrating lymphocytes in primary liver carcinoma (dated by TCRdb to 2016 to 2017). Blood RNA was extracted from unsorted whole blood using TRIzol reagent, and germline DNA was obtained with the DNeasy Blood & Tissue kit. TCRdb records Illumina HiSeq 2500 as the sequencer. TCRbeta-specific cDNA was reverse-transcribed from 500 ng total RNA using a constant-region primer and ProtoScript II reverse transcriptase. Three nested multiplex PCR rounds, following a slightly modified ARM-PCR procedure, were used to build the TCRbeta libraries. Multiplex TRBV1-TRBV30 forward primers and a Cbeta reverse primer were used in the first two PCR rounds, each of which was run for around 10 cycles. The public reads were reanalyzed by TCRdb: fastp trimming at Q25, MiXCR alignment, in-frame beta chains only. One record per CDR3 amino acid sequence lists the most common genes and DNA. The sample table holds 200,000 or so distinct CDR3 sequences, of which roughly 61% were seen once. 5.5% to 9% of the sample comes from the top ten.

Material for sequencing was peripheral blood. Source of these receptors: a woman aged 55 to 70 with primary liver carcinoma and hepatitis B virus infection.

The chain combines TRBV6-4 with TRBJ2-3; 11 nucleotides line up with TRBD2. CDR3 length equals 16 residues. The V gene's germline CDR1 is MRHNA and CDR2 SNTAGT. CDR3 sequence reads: CTNSDVAGGPTDTQYF. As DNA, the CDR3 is TGTACCAACAGTGACGTAGCGGGAGGGCCCACAGATACGCAGTATTTT.

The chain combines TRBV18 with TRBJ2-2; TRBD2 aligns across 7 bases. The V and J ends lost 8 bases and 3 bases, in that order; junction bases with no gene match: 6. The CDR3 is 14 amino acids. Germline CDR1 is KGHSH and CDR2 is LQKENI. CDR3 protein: CASAPGLYTGELFF. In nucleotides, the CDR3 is TGTGCCAGCGCCCCGGGACTATACACCGGGGAGCTGTTTTTT.

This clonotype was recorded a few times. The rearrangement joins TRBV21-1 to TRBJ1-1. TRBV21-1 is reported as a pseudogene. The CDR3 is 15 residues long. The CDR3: CASSKIWDKNTEAFF. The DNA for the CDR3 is TGTGCCAGCAGCAAGATATGGGACAAGAACACTGAAGCTTTCTTT.

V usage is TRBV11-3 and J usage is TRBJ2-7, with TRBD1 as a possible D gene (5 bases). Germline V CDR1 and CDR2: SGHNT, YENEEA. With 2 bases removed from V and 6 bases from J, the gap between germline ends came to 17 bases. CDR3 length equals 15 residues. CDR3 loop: CASSLWTRGSLEQYF. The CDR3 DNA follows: TGTGCCAGCAGCTTATGGACAAGGGGTTCCCTCGAGCAGTACTTC.

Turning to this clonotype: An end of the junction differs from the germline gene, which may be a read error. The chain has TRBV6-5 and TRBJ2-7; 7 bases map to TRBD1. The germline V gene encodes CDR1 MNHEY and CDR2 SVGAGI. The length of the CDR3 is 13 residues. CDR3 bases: TGTACCAGCAGAACAGGGGCCGCATACGAGTACTACTTC. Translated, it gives CTSRTGAAYEYYF.

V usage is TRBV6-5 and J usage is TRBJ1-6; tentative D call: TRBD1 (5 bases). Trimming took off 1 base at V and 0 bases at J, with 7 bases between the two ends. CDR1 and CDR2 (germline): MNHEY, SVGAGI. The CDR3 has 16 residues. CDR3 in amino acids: CASSYLDISYNSPLHF. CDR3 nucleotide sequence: TGTGCCAGCAGTTACTTGGACATCTCCTATAATTCACCCCTCCACTTT.

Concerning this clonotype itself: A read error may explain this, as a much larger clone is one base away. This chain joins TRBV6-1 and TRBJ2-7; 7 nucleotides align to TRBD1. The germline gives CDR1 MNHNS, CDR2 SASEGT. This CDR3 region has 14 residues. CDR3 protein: CAISEMGQTYEQYF. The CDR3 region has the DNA TGTGCCATCAGTGAAATGGGACAGACCTACGAGCAGTACTTC.